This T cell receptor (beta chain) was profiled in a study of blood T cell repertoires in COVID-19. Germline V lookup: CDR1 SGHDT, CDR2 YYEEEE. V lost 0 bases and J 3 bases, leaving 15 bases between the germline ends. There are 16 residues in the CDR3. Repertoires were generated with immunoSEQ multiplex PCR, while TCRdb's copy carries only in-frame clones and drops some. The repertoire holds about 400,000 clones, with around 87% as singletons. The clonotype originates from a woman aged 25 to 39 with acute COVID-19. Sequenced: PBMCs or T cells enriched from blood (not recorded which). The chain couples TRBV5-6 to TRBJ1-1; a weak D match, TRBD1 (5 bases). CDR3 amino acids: CASSLVLAGSDTEAFF. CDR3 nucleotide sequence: TGTGCCAGCAGCTTGGTTTTGGCAGGGTCGGACACTGAAGCTTTCTTT.